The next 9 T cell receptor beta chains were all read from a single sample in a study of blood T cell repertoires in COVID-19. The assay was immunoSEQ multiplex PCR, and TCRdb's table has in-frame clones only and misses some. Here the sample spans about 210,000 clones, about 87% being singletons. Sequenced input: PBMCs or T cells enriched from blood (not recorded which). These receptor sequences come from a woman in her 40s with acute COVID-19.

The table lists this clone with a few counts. CDR3 loop: CASRTGLASYEQYF. CDR3 coding DNA: TGTGCCAGCAGGACGGGACTAGCGTCCTACGAGCAGTACTTC. The rearrangement joins TRBV6-6 to TRBJ2-7, with 10 bases identical to TRBD2. Germline V gene lookup returns CDR1 MNHNY and CDR2 SVGAGI (reference sequence). This CDR3 has 14 residues. The V gene end was trimmed by 6 bases and the J gene end by 1 base; junction bases not matched to a gene: 3.

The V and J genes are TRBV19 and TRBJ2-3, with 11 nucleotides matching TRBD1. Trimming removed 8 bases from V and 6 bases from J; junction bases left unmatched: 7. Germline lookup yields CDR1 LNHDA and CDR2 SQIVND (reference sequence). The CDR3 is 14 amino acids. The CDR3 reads CASRTGGARDTQYF. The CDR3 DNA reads TGTGCCAGTCGGACAGGGGGCGCACGGGATACGCAGTATTTT.

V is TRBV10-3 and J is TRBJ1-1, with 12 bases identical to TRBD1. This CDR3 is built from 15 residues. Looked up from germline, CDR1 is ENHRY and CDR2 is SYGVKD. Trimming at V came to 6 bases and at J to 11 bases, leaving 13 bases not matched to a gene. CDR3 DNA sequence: TGTGCCATCAGCGCCGGGACAGGGGGCGCATCTAATGCTTTCTTT. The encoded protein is CAISAGTGGASNAFF.

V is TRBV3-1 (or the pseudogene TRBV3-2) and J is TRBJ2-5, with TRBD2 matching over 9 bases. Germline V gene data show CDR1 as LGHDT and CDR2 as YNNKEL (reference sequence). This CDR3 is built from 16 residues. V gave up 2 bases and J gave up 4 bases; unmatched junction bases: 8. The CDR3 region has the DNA TGTGCCAGCAGCCAAATGGCGGGGGGGCCGGGAGAGACCCAGTACTTC. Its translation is CASSQMAGGPGETQYF.

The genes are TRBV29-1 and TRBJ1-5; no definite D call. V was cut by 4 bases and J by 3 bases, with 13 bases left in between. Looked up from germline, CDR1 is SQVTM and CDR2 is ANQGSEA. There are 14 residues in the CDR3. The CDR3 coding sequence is TGCAGCGTTGTCGGGGATAGCGACAATCAGCCCCAGCATTTT. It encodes CSVVGDSDNQPQHF. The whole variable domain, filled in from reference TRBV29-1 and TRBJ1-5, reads SAVISQKPSRDICQRGTSLTIQCQVDSQVTMMFWYRQQPGQSLTLIATANQGSEATYESGFVIDKFPISRPNLTFSTLTVSNMSPEDSSIYLCSVVGDSDNQPQHFGDGTRLSIL.

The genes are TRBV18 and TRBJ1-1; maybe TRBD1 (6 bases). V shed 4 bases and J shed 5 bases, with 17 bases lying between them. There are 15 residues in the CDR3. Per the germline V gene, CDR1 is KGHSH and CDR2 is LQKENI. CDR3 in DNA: TGTGCCAGCTCACTTAAAGGGGGGGAGGTTACTGAAGCTTTCTTT. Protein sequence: CASSLKGGEVTEAFF.

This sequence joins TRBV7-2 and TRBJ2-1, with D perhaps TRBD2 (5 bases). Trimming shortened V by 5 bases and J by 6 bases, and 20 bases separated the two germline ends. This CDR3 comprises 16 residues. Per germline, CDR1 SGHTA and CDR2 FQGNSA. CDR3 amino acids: CASSPDRIEGSNEQFF. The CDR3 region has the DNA TGTGCCAGCAGCCCCGACCGGATTGAGGGATCCAATGAGCAGTTCTTC.

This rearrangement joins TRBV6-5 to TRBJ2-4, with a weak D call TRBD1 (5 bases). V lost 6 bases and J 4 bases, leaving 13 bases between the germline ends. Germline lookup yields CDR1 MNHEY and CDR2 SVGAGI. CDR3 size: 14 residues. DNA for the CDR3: TGTGCCAGCAGGCCAGGGTTCCCAAAAAACATTCAGTACTTC. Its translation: CASRPGFPKNIQYF.

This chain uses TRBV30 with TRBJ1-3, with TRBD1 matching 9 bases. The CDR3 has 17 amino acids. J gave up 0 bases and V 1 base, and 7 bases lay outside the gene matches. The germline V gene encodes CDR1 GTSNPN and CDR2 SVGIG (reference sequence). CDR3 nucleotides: TGTGCCTGGAGTGCGGGTAACAGGGGGCCCTCTGGAAACACCATATATTTT. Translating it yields CAWSAGNRGPSGNTIYF.